This TCR beta chain originates from a study of OX40 agonist ivuxolimab in advanced cancers. V lost 2 bases and J lost 3, with 14 bases in between. From germline, CDR1 is SGHTA and CDR2 FQGNSA. This CDR3 is built from 15 residues. Clones were read by immunoSEQ multiplex PCR, and TCRdb kept only the in-frame ones, dropping some. Among 45,000 to 50,000 clones listed, roughly 81% were seen once. The sequence came from an adult with an advanced solid tumor such as melanoma, head and neck, liver or kidney cancer. Source: CD4+ or CD8+ T cells sorted from blood, taken in a trial of the OX40 agonist ivuxolimab. The chain is built from TRBV7-2 and TRBJ2-7; a possible D gene is TRBD1 (7 bases). This CDR3 is CASSLPEGAIYEQYF. The CDR3 nucleotides are TGTGCCAGCAGCTTACCGGAGGGGGCTATCTACGAGCAGTACTTC.